The clone carrying this T cell receptor beta chain has more than one count but fewer than ten. Its antigen is not known. The data were taken from a study of beta chain features in type 1 diabetes. Broader study findings: Whatever favoring of shorter templates PCR might show would apply equally to patients and controls.

With 4 bases clipped from V and 2 bases from J, the junction kept 6 bases outside the gene matches. Germline-derived CDR1 and CDR2 are LGHNT and FRNRAP. The CDR3 is 15 amino acids. Isolation of CD4+ naive, central memory, regulatory and stem cell-like memory cells was achieved by sorting via CD45RO/CCR7/CD25/CD127/CD95/CD27. Sequencing targeted expressed TCRB transcripts, as all isolated RNA had been reverse transcribed. The protocol was immunoSEQ multiplex PCR, while the TCRdb copy is restricted to in-frame clones and leaves out a portion. The table has roughly 350,000 clones, around 10% seen once. The chain uses TRBV12-5 and TRBJ2-5; 8 positions agree with TRBD1. Sequencing used naive CD4+ T cells from blood. The receptor's source is a woman in her twenties or thirties in good health. In nucleotides, the CDR3 is TGTGCTAGTGGTTCAGGGGGGACAGGACAAGAGACCCAGTACTTC. This translates into CASGSGGTGQETQYF.